The 32 T cell receptor beta chains reported below all come from one sample, sequenced in a study of T cells in Graves' hyperthyroidism and ophthalmopathy. TCR beta CDR3 regions were amplified from RNA transcripts. First-round RT-PCR targeting the TCR CDR3 was performed with the HTBI primer set. TCRdb passed the multiplex PCR reads through MiXCR, listing each CDR3 protein once. The sample consists of about 410,000 distinct CDR3 sequences, roughly 15% of them appearing once. The sample comprised blood. These receptors were taken from a man younger than 30 with Graves' ophthalmopathy.

This clonotype was counted ten times or more. CDR3 coding DNA: TGTGCCAGCAGTTCGACAGCAGCTGGCTACACCTTC. It translates to CASSSTAAGYTF. The chain combines TRBV6-1 with TRBJ1-2; tentative D call: TRBD1 (5 bases). From germline, CDR1 is MNHNS and CDR2 SASEGT. Trimming shortened V by 5 bases and J by 7 bases, and 11 bases separated the two germline ends. The CDR3 totals 12 residues.

The chain couples TRBV20-1 to TRBJ2-2, with 8 bases matching TRBD1. The CDR3 covers 14 residues. Germline V CDR1 and CDR2: DFQATT, SNEGSKA (reference sequence). V lost 6 bases, J lost 0 bases, and 3 bases stayed unmatched. The CDR3 is CSARGQANTGELFF. In nucleotides, the CDR3 is TGCAGTGCAAGGGGACAGGCGAACACCGGGGAGCTGTTTTTT.

As for this clonotype: The junction does not match germline at one end; this may be a read error. This chain joins TRBV7-8 and TRBJ2-1; D is ambiguous. The germline CDR1 and CDR2 sequences are SGHVS and FQNEAQ. The length of the CDR3 is 14 residues. The CDR3 loop reads CASSLGHQNNKQFF. The CDR3 coding sequence is TGTGCCAGCAGCTTAGGGCACCAGAACAATAAGCAGTTCTTC.

This sequence joins TRBV18 and TRBJ1-2; 7 bases map to TRBD1. The CDR3 sequence is 16 residues long. CDR1 and CDR2 (germline): KGHSH, LQKENI. V was pared by 2 bases and J by 3 bases, with 9 bases of the junction left unmatched. The CDR3 region has the DNA TGTGCCAGCTCACCAAACAATAGACAGGGAGACTATGGCTACACCTTC. Translating gives CASSPNNRQGDYGYTF.

There are many counts of this clonotype. This sequence joins TRBV20-1 and TRBJ1-4, with 7 bases matching TRBD1. Germline CDR1 reads DFQATT; CDR2 reads SNEGSKA (reference sequence). V dropped 4 bases and J dropped 8; count of bases not matched to a gene: 13. The CDR3 spans 15 residues. CDR3 sequence: CSAILSRGGREKLFF. Written as DNA, the CDR3 is TGCAGTGCTATCCTATCCAGGGGGGGCAGAGAAAAACTGTTTTTT.

This clonotype was seen at least ten times. The chain combines TRBV18 with TRBJ1-4; D uncertain. Trimming took off 1 base at V and 8 bases at J, with 11 bases between the two ends. This CDR3 is built from 14 residues. CDR1 and CDR2 (germline): KGHSH, LQKENI. CDR3: CASSPQGYQEKLFF. CDR3 in DNA: TGTGCCAGCTCACCACAGGGCTACCAGGAAAAACTGTTTTTT.

This clonotype was detected a few times. The chain employs TRBV2 and TRBJ2-3; 12 bases line up with TRBD2. After removal of 8 bases from V and 4 bases from J, the junction contained 4 bases not matched to a gene. CDR3 length equals 14 residues. In germline, CDR1 is SNHLY, CDR2 FYNNEI. In DNA form, the CDR3 reads TGTGCCAGCTCTAGCGGGGGGGCGGCAGATACGCAGTATTTT. It translates to CASSSGGAADTQYF.

This clonotype was seen many times. This chain uses TRBV7-2 with TRBJ2-7, with D uncertain. Trimming took off 1 base at V and 6 bases at J, with 4 bases between the two ends. Germline V gene sequence: CDR1 SGHTA, CDR2 FQGNSA. The CDR3 totals 11 residues. CDR3 residues: CASSLGLEQYF. CDR3 in DNA: TGTGCCAGCAGCTTAGGGCTCGAGCAGTACTTC.

This clonotype has just a few counts. The gene calls are TRBV12-3 or TRBV12-4 and TRBJ1-3, with unresolved D. V lost 8 bases and J lost 0, with 11 bases in between. The CDR3 has 14 residues. For the CDR3, the DNA is TGTGCCAGCCTAGAGCCGCACTCTGGAAACACCATATATTTT. It specifies CASLEPHSGNTIYF.

This clonotype has a count of ten or more. J is TRBJ2-3 and V is TRBV6-1; TRBD2 is a possible D gene (5 bases). V gave up 7 bases and J gave up 4 bases, with 18 bases separating them. Looked up from germline, CDR1 is MNHNS and CDR2 is SASEGT. CDR3 size: 15 residues. CDR3 residues: CASTLEASTPDTQYF. CDR3 in DNA: TGTGCCAGCACACTTGAAGCTAGCACCCCAGATACGCAGTATTTT.

This clonotype was counted only a few times. V and J are TRBV19 and TRBJ2-1; 7 bases align to TRBD2. Germline V gene lookup returns CDR1 LNHDA and CDR2 SQIVND (reference sequence). CDR3 size: 17 residues. Trimming removed 5 bases from V and 1 base from J; junction bases left unmatched: 11. CDR3 loop: CASSGYMGEGSYNEQFF. The CDR3 nucleotides read TGTGCCAGTAGTGGGTACATGGGGGAGGGTTCCTACAATGAGCAGTTCTTC.

This clonotype has more than one count but fewer than ten. The J gene is TRBJ2-1, the V gene TRBV19; TRBD2 is a possible D gene (5 bases). CDR1 and CDR2 from the germline V gene are LNHDA and SQIVND (reference sequence). Between the trimmed V and J ends, which lost 7 bases and 3 bases, there was a span of 13 bases. This CDR3 comprises 14 residues. DNA of the CDR3: TGTGCCAGTATATCCGGGGAAAGCTACAATGAGCAGTTCTTC. Translating it yields CASISGESYNEQFF.

This clonotype was observed at least ten times. V usage is TRBV3-1 and J usage is TRBJ1-5; D unresolved. Germline values: CDR1 LGHDT, CDR2 YNNKEL (reference sequence). Between the trimmed V and J ends, which lost 0 bases and 5 bases, there was a span of 5 bases. The CDR3 covers 13 residues. Here the CDR3 reads CASSQDGYQPQHF. The DNA of the CDR3 is TGTGCCAGCAGCCAAGATGGATATCAGCCCCAGCATTTT.

Details on this clonotype: It may be a read error: a sequence one base away is much more abundant. The missing conserved phenylalanine or tryptophan at the end of this CDR3 makes a read error likely. The chain is built from TRBV5-6 and TRBJ1-2, with 11 bases aligning to TRBD1. CDR1 is SGHDT and CDR2 is YYEEEE in the germline V gene. The CDR3 covers 16 residues. V lost 6 bases and J lost 6; bases outside the gene matches: 13. The DNA of the CDR3 is TGTGCCAGCACGCCCTCCCCCGGGACAGGGGGTGATGGCTACACCCTC. Translated: CASTPSPGTGGDGYTL.

This chain connects TRBV29-1 to TRBJ2-5, with 7 bases fitting TRBD2. J was trimmed by 4 bases and V by 4 bases; bases with no gene match: 3. Germline CDR1 reads SQVTM; CDR2 reads ANQGSEA. The CDR3 consists of 12 residues. The DNA for the CDR3 is TGCAGCGTTGTTTGGGGGGGAGAGACCCAGTACTTC. This gives the protein CSVVWGGETQYF.

J is TRBJ2-7 and V is TRBV20-1; 11 bases are a match to TRBD2. Germline V gene lookup returns CDR1 DFQATT and CDR2 SNEGSKA (reference sequence). The CDR3 runs 13 residues. The V segment lost 5 bases and the J segment 2 bases; nucleotides outside the gene matches: 2. CDR3 sequence (DNA): TGCAGTGCTCCTAGCGGGAGGACCTACGAGCAGTACTTC. Its translation: CSAPSGRTYEQYF.

There are many counts of this clonotype. The chain combines TRBV10-3 with TRBJ1-5; 8 bases line up with TRBD1. The length of the CDR3 is 14 residues. The J segment lost 5 bases and the V segment lost 3 bases, leaving 3 bases of the junction unmatched. Germline CDR1 is ENHRY and CDR2 is SYGVKD. The CDR3 region has the DNA TGTGCCATCAGTGATTCAGGGGGCCATCAGCCCCAGCATTTT. Translation: CAISDSGGHQPQHF.

The V gene is TRBV28, the J gene TRBJ2-1; 8 nucleotides align to TRBD1. With V trimmed by 3 bases and J by 6 bases, 7 bases remained unmatched. This CDR3 region has 15 residues. Germline loops: CDR1 MDHEN, CDR2 SYDVKM. The CDR3 DNA reads TGTGCCAGCAGTTTTAGGGACAGGAGGGCCAATGAGCAGTTCTTC. It codes for CASSFRDRRANEQFF.

This clonotype has a count of ten or more. V is TRBV20-1 and J is TRBJ2-7, with D maybe TRBD2 (6 bases). Trimming left V 2 bases short and J 6 bases short, with 20 bases between. The CDR3 runs to 15 residues. Germline-derived CDR1 and CDR2 are DFQATT and SNEGSKA (reference sequence). CDR3 amino acids: CSARNPSGPNGEQYF. The CDR3 DNA reads TGCAGTGCTAGAAACCCCAGCGGGCCCAACGGCGAGCAGTACTTC.

Comment on this clonotype: Relative to the germline gene, one junction end is altered; a read error may explain this. This rearrangement joins TRBV4-1 to TRBJ1-5; 10 bases fit TRBD1. Germline CDR1 MGHRA, CDR2 YSYEKL. The CDR3 is 14 amino acids. CDR3 DNA sequence: TGCGCCAGCAGCCAAGGGACAGGGGGTCAGCCCCGGCATTTT. Its protein is CASSQGTGGQPRHF.

This clonotype was counted at least ten times. The chain links TRBV12-3 or TRBV12-4 to TRBJ2-1; TRBD2 aligns across 9 bases. V shed 4 bases and J 5 bases; nucleotides not matched to a gene: 3. CDR3 size: 14 residues. CDR3 sequence (DNA): TGTGCCAGCAGTTGGGGACTAGCAGACAATGAGCAGTTCTTC. Its translation: CASSWGLADNEQFF.

Points on this clonotype: A much larger clone lies a single base off, so this may be a read error. V usage is TRBV5-4 and J usage is TRBJ2-3, with 8 bases aligning to TRBD2. Germline V lookup: CDR1 SGHNT, CDR2 YYREEE (reference sequence). The CDR3 extends over 16 amino acids. CDR3 bases: TGTGCCAGCAGCTCGGCGGGGGGAGGACTTGCCAATACGCGGTATTTT. As protein: CASSSAGGGLANTRYF. Using reference TRBV5-4 and TRBJ2-3 for the parts outside the CDR3, the full variable domain is ETGVTQSPTHLIKTRGQQVTLRCSSQSGHNTVSWYQQALGQGPQFIFQYYREEENGRGNFPPRFSGLQFPNYSSELNVNALELDDSALYLCASSSAGGGLANTRYFGPGTRLTVL.

The chain has TRBV6-5 and TRBJ2-2; D is undetermined. In germline, CDR1 is MNHEY, CDR2 SVGAGI. Trimming stripped 2 bases from V and 6 bases from J, with 4 bases between. CDR3 length: 12 amino acids. CDR3 sequence: CASSYPSGELFF. The CDR3 DNA reads as TGTGCCAGCAGTTACCCTTCCGGGGAGCTGTTTTTT.

The chain uses TRBV18 and TRBJ2-1, with TRBD2 identical over 8 bases. Germline-derived CDR1 and CDR2 are KGHSH and LQKENI. The CDR3 covers 17 residues. The V segment lost 3 bases and the J segment 0 bases; nucleotides outside the gene matches: 7. The CDR3 sequence: CASSPINSGVSYNEQFF. In nucleotides, the CDR3 is TGTGCCAGCTCACCTATTAATAGCGGGGTCTCCTACAATGAGCAGTTCTTC.

The sample holds many counts of this clonotype. The chain has TRBV7-6 and TRBJ2-7; D is unresolved. Looked up from germline, CDR1 is SGHVS and CDR2 is FNYEAQ. This CDR3 region has 12 residues. Trimming shortened V by 5 bases and J by 4 bases, and 9 bases separated the two germline ends. CDR3 DNA sequence: TGTGCCAGCAGCACCGAAGGATACGAGCAGTACTTC. Its translation is CASSTEGYEQYF.

The chain couples TRBV15 to TRBJ1-3; D remains unclear. The CDR3 consists of 15 residues. Trimming cost V 0 bases and J 2 bases, with 8 bases left between them. CDR1 and CDR2 from the germline V gene are LNHNV and YYDKDF (reference sequence). The CDR3 region is CATSREGLAGNTIYF. For the CDR3, the DNA is TGTGCCACCAGCAGAGAAGGGCTTGCTGGAAACACCATATATTTT.

The chain joins TRBV18 to TRBJ2-5, with 12 bases fitting TRBD2. CDR3 length: 16 amino acids. The V gene end was trimmed by 2 bases and the J gene end by 5 bases; junction bases not matched to a gene: 6. Germline V gives CDR1 KGHSH, CDR2 LQKENI. The CDR3 sequence: CASSPREGLAGETQYF. In DNA, the CDR3 is TGTGCCAGCTCACCAAGGGAGGGACTAGCGGGCGAGACCCAGTACTTC.

In this sample, this clonotype turned up many times. This chain uses TRBV20-1 with TRBJ1-5; weak D call: TRBD1 (5 bases). V gave up 5 bases and J gave up 6 bases, with 17 bases separating them. Germline CDR1 reads DFQATT; CDR2 reads SNEGSKA (reference sequence). The CDR3 is 14 amino acids. The CDR3 nucleotides are TGCAGTGCTCCCGTTGGGGGGGTGTTTCAGCCCCAGCATTTT. It yields the protein CSAPVGGVFQPQHF.

This clonotype came up many times. J is TRBJ2-3 and V is TRBV6-1; the D gene is possibly TRBD1 (6 bases). CDR1 and CDR2 (germline): MNHNS, SASEGT. CDR3 length equals 16 residues. V gave up 5 bases and J gave up 0 bases, with 15 bases separating them. The chain's CDR3 is CASSPQGPFSTDTQYF. The CDR3 nucleotides are TGTGCCAGCAGTCCACAGGGACCCTTCAGCACAGATACGCAGTATTTT.

This clonotype has ten or more counts. J is TRBJ1-1 and V is TRBV5-1; tentatively, D is TRBD1 (5 bases). Germline loops: CDR1 SGHRS, CDR2 YFSETQ. With 3 bases removed from V and 3 bases from J, the gap between germline ends came to 15 bases. This CDR3 has 15 amino acids. CDR3 coding DNA: TGCGCCAGCAGCTATCAGGGTGATTGGGACACTGAAGCTTTCTTT. This sequence encodes CASSYQGDWDTEAFF.

There are many counts of this clonotype. The rearrangement links TRBV11-2 to TRBJ2-4, with D possibly TRBD2 on 5 matching bases. V was pared by 0 bases and J by 1 base, with 13 bases between. The CDR3 is 17 residues long. CDR1 and CDR2 from the germline V gene are SGHAT and FQNNGV. The CDR3 spells CASSLDRGTRAKNIQYF. The CDR3 nucleotides are TGTGCCAGCAGCTTAGATCGGGGTACTCGGGCCAAAAACATTCAGTACTTC.

This clonotype has a handful of counts. The chain employs TRBV7-9 and TRBJ2-1; TRBD2 matches 8 bases. Per germline, CDR1 SEHNR and CDR2 FQNEAQ (reference sequence). Trimming took 2 bases from V and 7 from J; bases not matched to a gene: 1. The CDR3 length is 13 residues. CDR3 DNA sequence: TGTGCCAGCAGCTTAAGCGGGAGTAATGAGCAGTTCTTC. This codes for CASSLSGSNEQFF.